These T cell receptor beta chains were read from a single sample in a study of cytomegalovirus exposure and HLA in healthy donors. This table comes from immunoSEQ multiplex PCR, and its TCRdb copy is limited to in-frame clones, with some not included. In the table there are about 170,000 clones, around three quarters of which are singletons. The material sequenced was PBMCs. All receptors come from a woman younger than 45 in good health and CMV-seropositive. Each CDR3 is given with its conserved first and last residue. The order of the fields is D gene, J gene, clone size, V gene, CDR3 protein, CDR3 DNA. D genes are given only for firm matches. Clone size is given for some rows only: seen once, a few or many times, or a class if the clone is expanded.

-	TRBJ1-2	-	TRBV7-9	CASSLMAGYGYTF	TGTGCCAGCAGCTTAATGGCAGGGTACGGCTACACCTTC
TRBD1	TRBJ2-2	-	TRBV29-1	CSVKTGPAAWAGELFF	TGCAGCGTTAAGACAGGGCCCGCAGCCTGGGCCGGGGAGCTGTTTTTT
-	TRBJ2-3	few	TRBV10-1	CASSSRGTDTQYF	TGCGCCAGCAGTTCGCGGGGTACAGATACGCAGTATTTT
TRBD1	TRBJ1-1	-	TRBV10-1	CASSNDRGRVAFF	TGCGCCAGCAGTAATGACAGGGGGCGAGTAGCTTTCTTT
-	TRBJ1-2	-	TRBV18	CASSPDENYGYTF	TGTGCCAGCTCACCCGATGAGAACTATGGCTACACCTTC
-	TRBJ2-5	-	TRBV6-5	CASSYPLQETQYF	TGTGCCAGCAGTTACCCACTCCAAGAGACCCAGTACTTC
-	TRBJ2-7	-	TRBV7-6	CASSLGAGQTYEQYF	TGTGCCAGCAGCTTAGGGGCCGGACAGACCTACGAGCAGTACTTC
TRBD2	TRBJ2-7	-	TRBV25-1	CASSEPGLAGGTYEQYF	TGTGCCAGCAGTGAGCCGGGACTAGCGGGAGGCACCTACGAGCAGTACTTC
-	TRBJ1-2	-	TRBV19	CASSIGDIVGYTF	TGTGCCAGTAGTATAGGGGACATCGTTGGCTACACCTTC
-	TRBJ2-6	-	TRBV2	CASGGAGANVLTF	TGTGCCAGCGGCGGGGCTGGGGCCAACGTCCTGACTTTC
TRBD2	TRBJ2-3	-	TRBV5-5	CASSLGVAGGTDTQYF	TGTGCCAGCAGCTTGGGGGTAGCGGGGGGCACAGATACGCAGTATTTT
TRBD1	TRBJ1-1	-	TRBV9	CASSLTPTGEAEAFF	TGTGCCAGCAGCCTAACTCCCACAGGGGAAGCTGAAGCTTTCTTT
TRBD1	TRBJ2-2	-	TRBV9	CASSASGTAGELFF	TGTGCCAGCAGCGCCTCCGGGACAGCCGGGGAGCTGTTTTTT
-	TRBJ1-3	-	TRBV13	CASSLRTVSGNTIYF	TGTGCCAGCAGTTTACGGACAGTCTCTGGAAACACCATATATTTT
-	TRBJ1-5	-	TRBV2	CASSDELLPQHF	TGTGCCAGCAGTGATGAGTTACTGCCCCAGCATTTT
-	TRBJ1-1	-	TRBV9	CASSVLGQNTEAFF	TGTGCCAGCAGCGTTCTGGGACAGAACACTGAAGCTTTCTTT
-	TRBJ1-1	few	TRBV19	CASRIGVEGSEAFF	TGTGCCAGCCGGATAGGGGTTGAAGGGTCTGAAGCTTTCTTT
-	TRBJ2-1	-	TRBV30	CAWKGVTSVHSYNEQFF	TGTGCCTGGAAGGGGGTCACTAGCGTCCACTCCTACAATGAGCAGTTCTTC
-	TRBJ1-4	-	TRBV5-1	CASSRRDTGREKLFF	TGCGCCAGCTCGAGGAGAGATACAGGCCGTGAAAAACTGTTTTTT
-	TRBJ2-1	-	TRBV7-8	CASSLVSGVRFF	TGTGCCAGCAGCTTAGTGTCGGGGGTCCGTTTCTTC
TRBD2	TRBJ2-3	few	TRBV5-1	CASSSGLADSTDTQYF	TGCGCCAGCAGCTCGGGACTAGCGGATAGCACAGATACGCAGTATTTT
-	TRBJ1-5	-	TRBV23-1	CASSQDQGLSNQPQHF	TGCGCCAGCAGTCAAGACCAGGGTCTGAGCAATCAGCCCCAGCATTTT
-	TRBJ1-2	-	TRBV5-1	CASSGAAGIHYGYTF	TGCGCCAGCAGCGGGGCTGCAGGGATTCACTATGGCTACACCTTC
-	TRBJ1-1	once	TRBV28	CASSSLLQGEGTEAFF	TGTGCCAGCAGTTCATTACTCCAGGGCGAAGGGACTGAAGCTTTCTTT
TRBD2	TRBJ2-7	once	TRBV6-1	CASSGNSGRAQYEQYF	TGTGCCAGCAGTGGGAATAGCGGGAGGGCCCAATACGAGCAGTACTTC
TRBD1	TRBJ1-1	-	TRBV4-3	CASSQDGGQGAEAFF	TGCGCCAGCAGCCAAGATGGGGGACAGGGGGCAGAAGCTTTCTTT
TRBD1	TRBJ1-2	-	TRBV6-5	CASKRQGEDYGYTF	TGTGCCAGCAAACGACAGGGAGAGGACTATGGCTACACCTTC
TRBD2	TRBJ2-7	-	TRBV28	CASILRTSGRERSYEQYF	TGTGCCAGCATTCTCCGGACTAGCGGGAGGGAACGCTCCTACGAGCAGTACTTC
-	TRBJ1-1	-	TRBV4-3	CASSLIGQLNTEAFF	TGCGCCAGCAGCCTTATCGGACAGTTGAACACTGAAGCTTTCTTT
-	TRBJ1-2	-	TRBV5-1	CASSLGRDSGYTF	TGCGCCAGCAGCTTGGGCAGGGATAGTGGCTACACCTTC
TRBD1	TRBJ1-4	-	TRBV29-1	CSVEATGTGGQKLFF	TGCAGCGTTGAAGCAACCGGGACAGGGGGACAAAAACTGTTTTTT
-	TRBJ2-1	-	TRBV6-5	CASSYQSWSSYNEQFF	TGTGCCAGCAGTTACCAATCGTGGAGCTCCTACAATGAGCAGTTCTTC
TRBD1	TRBJ1-1	-	TRBV5-5	CASSLSTGGTNTEAFF	TGTGCCAGCAGCCTTTCGACAGGGGGAACGAACACTGAAGCTTTCTTT
TRBD1	TRBJ1-1	once	TRBV11-2	CASSLKRGTGGPEAFF	TGTGCCAGCAGCTTAAAAAGGGGGACAGGGGGCCCTGAAGCTTTCTTT
-	TRBJ1-1	-	TRBV7-9	CASKQQGVNDLNTEAFF	TGTGCCAGCAAGCAACAGGGAGTAAATGACCTGAACACTGAAGCTTTCTTT
-	TRBJ1-2	-	TRBV19	CASGQLANYGYTF	TGTGCCAGTGGACAGTTGGCTAACTATGGCTACACCTTC
-	TRBJ2-7	-	TRBV5-6	CASSLPGNHEQYF	TGTGCCAGCAGCTTGCCGGGGAACCACGAGCAGTACTTC
TRBD1	TRBJ1-1	-	TRBV7-2	CASSAQGVNTEAFF	TGTGCCAGCAGCGCCCAGGGGGTGAACACTGAAGCTTTCTTT
-	TRBJ2-7	-	TRBV5-1	CASSLDGSRTYEQYF	TGCGCCAGCAGCTTGGACGGGTCCAGAACCTACGAGCAGTACTTC
-	TRBJ1-4	-	TRBV30	CAWRRGGNEKLFF	TGTGCCTGGAGACGGGGTGGGAATGAAAAACTGTTTTTT
-	TRBJ1-5	-	TRBV28	CASSLGGSSNQPQHF	TGTGCCAGCAGTTTAGGGGGGAGCAGCAATCAGCCCCAGCATTTT
TRBD2	TRBJ2-1	-	TRBV4-3	CASSQDWGGNEQFF	TGCGCCAGCAGCCAAGATTGGGGAGGGAATGAGCAGTTCTTC
TRBD2	TRBJ2-7	-	TRBV9	CASSVGASGGYEQYF	TGTGCCAGCAGCGTAGGTGCTAGCGGGGGTTACGAGCAGTACTTC
TRBD2	TRBJ2-5	-	TRBV30	CAGGVLAGGLRAGETQYF	TGTGCCGGGGGGGTGCTAGCGGGGGGGCTCAGGGCGGGAGAGACCCAGTACTTC